This entry lists 18 T cell receptor beta chains sequenced from one sample in a study of blood T cell repertoires in COVID-19 (dated by TCRdb to 2020 to 2021). Library generation was performed with the immunoSEQ multiplex PCR assay. Here the immuneACCESS table is served through TCRdb, limited to in-frame sequences with V and J called. Missing clones are a known gap in these copies; in checked studies unresolved V genes cover under half, and the rest lacks a known reason. This sample comprises approximately 390,000 clones, approximately 87% of them detected only once. Approximately 10% of the sample lies in the top ten. The sequencing sample was made of PBMCs or T cells enriched from blood (not recorded which). These receptors were obtained from a woman in her forties or fifties who had recovered from COVID-19.

This chain joins TRBV4-3 and TRBJ2-7; D perhaps matches TRBD1 (5 bases). The CDR3 sequence is 14 residues long. Germline V gives CDR1 LGHNA, CDR2 YSLEER. Trimming shortened V by 1 base and J by 7 bases, and 14 bases separated the two germline ends. The CDR3 DNA is TGCGCCAGCAGCCAAGTCCAGGGATTAAGGGAGCAGTACTTC. It encodes CASSQVQGLREQYF.

V gene TRBV4-1 combines with J gene TRBJ1-2; 7 positions match TRBD1. There are 15 residues in the CDR3. After removal of 4 bases from V and 6 bases from J, the junction contained 11 bases not matched to a gene. CDR1 is MGHRA, CDR2 YSYEKL, per germline. CDR3 protein: CASSPGLDRGHGYTF. CDR3 sequence (DNA): TGCGCCAGCAGCCCAGGATTAGATAGGGGGCATGGCTACACCTTC.

This clone was counted once. V gene TRBV18 combines with J gene TRBJ1-5, with TRBD1 identical over 7 bases. The ends lost 1 base at V and 2 bases at J; junction bases unmatched: 5. In germline, CDR1 is KGHSH, CDR2 LQKENI. The CDR3 length is 16 residues. CDR3 nucleotides: TGTGCCAGCTCACCACAGGGGGCGTTGGGCAATCAGCCCCAGCATTTT. As protein: CASSPQGALGNQPQHF. Complete variable domain (other parts from reference TRBV18 and TRBJ1-5): NAGVMQNPRHLVRRRGQEARLRCSPMKGHSHVYWYRQLPEEGLKFMVYLQKENIIDESGMPKERFSAEFPKEGPSILRIQQVVRGDSAAYFCASSPQGALGNQPQHFGDGTRLSIL.

A single count supports this clone. The rearrangement uses TRBV4-3 and TRBJ1-1; TRBD1 matches at 9 bases. The CDR3 has 16 residues. J lost 5 bases, V lost 0 bases, and 7 bases had no gene match. Germline V lookup: CDR1 LGHNA, CDR2 YSLEER. The CDR3, as DNA: TGCGCCAGCAGCCAAGACTCGGGACAGGGAAGGACTGAAGCTTTCTTT. As protein: CASSQDSGQGRTEAFF.

This rearrangement joins TRBV11-2 to TRBJ1-1; the D is unclear. Looked up from germline, CDR1 is SGHAT and CDR2 is FQNNGV. This CDR3 is built from 13 residues. The V gene lost 0 bases and the J gene lost 11 bases, with 13 bases spanning the gap. The DNA for the CDR3 is TGTGCCAGCAGCTTAGATTCGCGGGTCGGGGCTTTCTTT. Its translation is CASSLDSRVGAFF.

The rearrangement links TRBV4-1 to TRBJ1-4; 7 nucleotides align to TRBD1. From germline, CDR1 is MGHRA and CDR2 YSYEKL. This CDR3 is 16 amino acids long. The junction had 9 bases not matched to a gene; V was cut back by 3 bases and J by 5 bases. CDR3 loop: CASSQNFQGGNEKLFF. CDR3 nucleotides: TGCGCCAGCAGCCAGAATTTTCAGGGGGGAAATGAAAAACTGTTTTTT.

With regard to this clone: Other nucleotide sequences from this sample produce the same CDR3. V gene TRBV5-1 combines with J gene TRBJ1-1, with no clear D. This CDR3 has 14 residues. V was trimmed by 2 bases and J by 0 bases, leaving 8 bases between them. Germline CDR1 reads SGHRS; CDR2 reads YFSETQ. The CDR3 spells CASSLGGLNTEAFF. CDR3 DNA: TGCGCCAGCAGCTTAGGAGGATTGAACACTGAAGCTTTCTTT.

V is TRBV19 and J is TRBJ2-7; possibly TRBD1 for D (6 bases). The V gene lost 8 bases and the J gene lost 6 bases, with 14 bases spanning the gap. Looked up from germline, CDR1 is LNHDA and CDR2 is SQIVND (reference sequence). The length of the CDR3 is 12 residues. The DNA for the CDR3 is TGTGCCAGTGTCGGCCAGGGGATCGAGCAGTACTTC. Translating gives CASVGQGIEQYF. Full variable domain (rest looked up from reference TRBV19 and TRBJ2-7): DGGITQSPKYLFRKEGQNVTLSCEQNLNHDAMYWYRQDPGQGLRLIYYSQIVNDFQKGDIAEGYSVSREKKESFPLTVTSAQKNPTAFYLCASVGQGIEQYFGPGTRLTVT.

This chain uses TRBV7-6 with TRBJ1-2; 7 nucleotides agree with TRBD1. Unmatched junction bases numbered 12, after V lost 3 bases and J lost 8 bases. Germline assignment: CDR1 SGHVS and CDR2 FNYEAQ. This CDR3 spans 15 amino acids. The CDR3 DNA reads TGTGCCAGCAGCTTGGAGACAGGGCCACGTGGAGGCTACACCTTC. Protein product: CASSLETGPRGGYTF.

The chain has TRBV3-1 (or the pseudogene TRBV3-2) and TRBJ2-1; D call uncertain. Germline values: CDR1 LGHDT, CDR2 YNNKEL (reference sequence). The length of the CDR3 is 15 residues. V lost 2 bases, J lost 0 bases, and 8 bases lay in between. CDR3 sequence (DNA): TGTGCCAGCAGCCAATTTGAGAGCTCCTACAATGAGCAGTTCTTC. Amino acids: CASSQFESSYNEQFF.

The chain couples TRBV3-1 (or the pseudogene TRBV3-2) to TRBJ1-1, with 7 bases matching TRBD1. The junction had 3 bases not matched to a gene; V was cut back by 4 bases and J by 1 base. The CDR3 sequence is 14 residues long. Germline V gene data show CDR1 as LGHDT and CDR2 as YNNKEL (reference sequence). CDR3 coding DNA: TGTGCCAGCAGCCGCAGACAGGGGAACACTGAAGCTTTCTTT. Protein product: CASSRRQGNTEAFF.

The gene calls are TRBV7-3 and TRBJ1-1; the D gene is possibly TRBD1 (6 bases). The CDR3 loop spans 13 amino acids. Trimming stripped 5 bases from V and 4 bases from J, with 11 bases between. Per germline, CDR1 SGHTA and CDR2 FQGTGA. Written as DNA, the CDR3 is TGTGCCAGCAGCGCCCGGGACACCACTGAAGCTTTCTTT. Its protein is CASSARDTTEAFF.

The chain uses TRBV28 and TRBJ1-3, with 11 bases identical to TRBD1. Germline lookup yields CDR1 MDHEN and CDR2 SYDVKM. V dropped 5 bases and J dropped 3; count of bases not matched to a gene: 6. The CDR3 runs to 16 residues. This CDR3 reads CASSPGQGAYGNTIYF. CDR3 DNA: TGTGCCAGCAGTCCCGGACAGGGGGCATATGGAAACACCATATATTTT.

V usage is TRBV7-2 and J usage is TRBJ2-7; a possible D gene is TRBD1 (6 bases). The germline V gene encodes CDR1 SGHTA and CDR2 FQGNSA. Trimming left V 2 bases short and J 3 bases short, with 8 bases between. The CDR3 has 13 amino acids. CDR3 in amino acids: CASSLHRVYEQYF. CDR3 nucleotide sequence: TGTGCCAGCAGCTTACACAGGGTCTACGAGCAGTACTTC.

The chain combines TRBV6-1 with TRBJ1-6; D call uncertain. CDR3 size: 16 residues. Trimming left V 1 base short and J 9 bases short, with 16 bases between. The germline V gene has CDR1 MNHNS and CDR2 SASEGT. In nucleotides, the CDR3 is TGTGCCAGCAGTGAAGATGGGGAGCGCTTCAGTTCACCCCTCCACTTT. It codes for CASSEDGERFSSPLHF.

This chain uses TRBV2 with TRBJ1-2, with a possible D match to TRBD1 (6 bases). Trimming took off 6 bases at V and 8 bases at J, with 16 bases between the two ends. The CDR3 consists of 13 residues. Looked up from germline, CDR1 is SNHLY and CDR2 is FYNNEI. For the CDR3, the DNA is TGTGCCAGCAGAGGGGGAGGGGTACTGGGCTACACCTTC. It translates to CASRGGGVLGYTF.

The rearrangement uses TRBV19 and TRBJ2-7; D might be TRBD1 (6 bases). The CDR3 totals 13 residues. Germline V lookup: CDR1 LNHDA, CDR2 SQIVND (reference sequence). The germline V and J ends were trimmed by 3 bases and 2 bases, with 8 bases remaining between them. The CDR3 protein is CASSIEGAYEQYF. For the CDR3, the DNA is TGTGCCAGTAGTATCGAGGGGGCCTACGAGCAGTACTTC. Complete variable domain (other parts from reference TRBV19 and TRBJ2-7): DGGITQSPKYLFRKEGQNVTLSCEQNLNHDAMYWYRQDPGQGLRLIYYSQIVNDFQKGDIAEGYSVSREKKESFPLTVTSAQKNPTAFYLCASSIEGAYEQYFGPGTRLTVT.

V is TRBV7-9 and J is TRBJ2-7; 8 bases are a match to TRBD1. Germline CDR1 SEHNR, CDR2 FQNEAQ (reference sequence). This CDR3 has 14 residues. The V segment lost 5 bases and the J segment 0 bases; nucleotides outside the gene matches: 3. CDR3 bases: TGTGCCAGCAGCCCAGACAGGGGCTCCTACGAGCAGTACTTC. As protein: CASSPDRGSYEQYF.